Listed below are T cell receptor beta chains from one sample, sequenced in a study of CDR3 diversity in severe acne. TCRdb redid the calling of the PCR reads with MiXCR, one entry per CDR3 protein. Found here are over 90,000 distinct CDR3 sequences, 51% of them singletons; the top ten hold under 15%. Sequencing was performed on blood. The receptor source for this set is a male donor with acne. Each CDR3 is given with its conserved first and last residue. A D gene is named only where the DNA matches it firmly. Rows may omit the clone size; those that give it use once, few, many or a size class.

clone size: few
D gene: TRBD1
J gene: TRBJ1-4
V gene: TRBV10-3
CDR3 protein: CAISISGTDNEKLFF
CDR3 DNA: TGTGCCATCAGTATCTCCGGGACAGATAATGAAAAACTGTTTTTT

clone size: -
D gene: TRBD2
J gene: TRBJ2-3
V gene: TRBV7-9
CDR3 protein: CASSPLAGEGTDTQYF
CDR3 DNA: TGTGCCAGCAGCCCCCTAGCGGGAGAGGGCACAGATACGCAGTATTTT

clone size: -
D gene: TRBD1
J gene: TRBJ2-3
V gene: TRBV24-1
CDR3 protein: CATIQGQGARATDTQYF
CDR3 DNA: TGTGCCACCATCCAGGGACAGGGGGCGCGGGCCACAGATACGCAGTATTTT

clone size: -
D gene: -
J gene: TRBJ1-1
V gene: TRBV28
CDR3 protein: CASRGGSTLRTEAFF
CDR3 DNA: TGTGCCAGCAGGGGGGGGTCGACACTGAGAACTGAAGCTTTCTTT

clone size: -
D gene: -
J gene: TRBJ2-3
V gene: TRBV7-6
CDR3 protein: CATKVGGADTDTQYF
CDR3 DNA: TGTGCCACGAAGGTGGGGGGCGCGGACACAGATACGCAGTATTTT

clone size: -
D gene: -
J gene: TRBJ2-3
V gene: TRBV20-1
CDR3 protein: CSAREGQGADTQYF
CDR3 DNA: TGCAGTGCTAGAGAGGGGCAGGGTGCCGATACGCAGTATTTT

clone size: -
D gene: TRBD2
J gene: TRBJ2-7
V gene: TRBV7-6
CDR3 protein: CASSLAGLAGGDEQYF
CDR3 DNA: TGTGCCAGCAGCTTAGCGGGACTAGCGGGAGGCGACGAGCAGTACTTC

clone size: many
D gene: -
J gene: TRBJ1-2
V gene: TRBV12-3/TRBV12-4
CDR3 protein: CASSLSFTGEAYTF
CDR3 DNA: TGTGCCAGCAGTTTATCATTCACAGGTGAAGCCTACACCTTC

clone size: -
D gene: TRBD2
J gene: TRBJ2-1
V gene: TRBV2
CDR3 protein: CASSESGRGHNEQFF
CDR3 DNA: TGTGCCAGCAGTGAGAGCGGGAGGGGGCACAATGAGCAGTTCTTC

clone size: many
D gene: TRBD1
J gene: TRBJ1-2
V gene: TRBV12-3/TRBV12-4
CDR3 protein: CASSFLTGKYGYTF
CDR3 DNA: TGTGCCAGCAGTTTCCTGACAGGGAAATATGGCTACACCTTC

clone size: -
D gene: -
J gene: TRBJ1-5
V gene: TRBV24-1
CDR3 protein: CATSDVRGDQPQHF
CDR3 DNA: TGTGCCACCAGTGACGTGCGCGGGGATCAGCCCCAGCATTTT

clone size: many
D gene: -
J gene: TRBJ2-7
V gene: TRBV6-6
CDR3 protein: CASSGPGTETAYEQYF
CDR3 DNA: TGTGCCAGCAGTGGTCCGGGGACGGAGACCGCCTACGAGCAGTACTTC

clone size: -
D gene: -
J gene: TRBJ1-1
V gene: TRBV29-1
CDR3 protein: CSVEDQGSTEAFF
CDR3 DNA: TGCAGCGTTGAAGATCAGGGCAGCACTGAAGCTTTCTTT

clone size: -
D gene: TRBD2
J gene: TRBJ2-1
V gene: TRBV20-1
CDR3 protein: CSAAGLAGFEQFF
CDR3 DNA: TGCAGTGCTGCCGGACTAGCGGGATTTGAGCAGTTCTTC

clone size: -
D gene: -
J gene: TRBJ2-7
V gene: TRBV10-3
CDR3 protein: CASSFGRGYEQYF
CDR3 DNA: TGTGCCAGCAGTTTTGGACGGGGCTACGAGCAGTACTTC

clone size: -
D gene: TRBD1
J gene: TRBJ1-5
V gene: TRBV6-1
CDR3 protein: CASSDDFGTGGNQPQHF
CDR3 DNA: TGTGCCAGCAGTGATGACTTCGGGACAGGGGGCAATCAGCCCCAGCATTTT

clone size: -
D gene: -
J gene: TRBJ1-1
V gene: TRBV5-8
CDR3 protein: CASHSWRQDDTEAFF
CDR3 DNA: TGTGCCAGCCACTCATGGCGGCAGGACGACACTGAAGCTTTCTTT

clone size: -
D gene: -
J gene: TRBJ1-2
V gene: TRBV7-2
CDR3 protein: CASSLISGLDGYTF
CDR3 DNA: TGTGCCAGCAGCTTAATATCAGGGCTCGATGGCTACACCTTC

clone size: few
D gene: -
J gene: TRBJ1-2
V gene: TRBV29-1
CDR3 protein: CSVPGHGFGTF
CDR3 DNA: TGCAGCGTTCCCGGGCACGGGTTTGGCACCTTC

clone size: -
D gene: TRBD2
J gene: TRBJ2-7
V gene: TRBV10-2
CDR3 protein: CASRREGLNEQYF
CDR3 DNA: TGCGCCAGCAGACGGGAGGGCCTGAACGAGCAGTACTTC

clone size: -
D gene: -
J gene: TRBJ2-2
V gene: TRBV7-2
CDR3 protein: CASSLAVGATPTGELFF
CDR3 DNA: TGTGCCAGCAGCTTAGCTGTAGGCGCCACCCCGACCGGGGAGCTGTTTTTT

clone size: -
D gene: -
J gene: TRBJ2-7
V gene: TRBV11-2
CDR3 protein: CASSPAAGVPYEQYF
CDR3 DNA: TGTGCCAGCAGTCCAGCGGCAGGAGTCCCCTACGAGCAGTACTTC

clone size: -
D gene: -
J gene: TRBJ2-6
V gene: TRBV6-4
CDR3 protein: CASSDSSGSGANVLTF
CDR3 DNA: TGTGCCAGCAGTGACTCTAGCGGCTCTGGGGCCAACGTCCTGACTTTC

clone size: -
D gene: -
J gene: TRBJ1-1
V gene: TRBV11-2
CDR3 protein: CASSLVRGGGGEAFF
CDR3 DNA: TGTGCCAGCAGCTTAGTTAGAGGGGGGGGAGGGGAAGCTTTCTTT

clone size: few
D gene: -
J gene: TRBJ2-7
V gene: TRBV29-1
CDR3 protein: CSVPGHTTYEQYF
CDR3 DNA: TGCAGCGTTCCGGGACATACCACCTACGAGCAGTACTTC

clone size: many
D gene: TRBD1
J gene: TRBJ1-2
V gene: TRBV25-1
CDR3 protein: CASSLHGTGDYGYTF
CDR3 DNA: TGTGCCAGCAGTCTCCATGGGACAGGCGACTATGGCTACACCTTC

clone size: few
D gene: TRBD1
J gene: TRBJ2-2
V gene: TRBV5-4
CDR3 protein: CASSLGRQGSNTGELFF
CDR3 DNA: TGTGCCAGCAGCTTGGGGAGACAGGGTTCTAACACCGGGGAGCTGTTTTTT

clone size: -
D gene: TRBD1
J gene: TRBJ1-5
V gene: TRBV2
CDR3 protein: CASSEARTGGHQPQHF
CDR3 DNA: TGTGCCAGCAGTGAAGCGAGGACAGGGGGGCATCAGCCCCAGCATTTT

clone size: -
D gene: TRBD2
J gene: TRBJ2-2
V gene: TRBV5-1
CDR3 protein: CASSGASGSAGELFF
CDR3 DNA: TGCGCCAGCAGCGGGGCGAGCGGGAGTGCCGGGGAGCTGTTTTTT

clone size: -
D gene: TRBD1
J gene: TRBJ1-1
V gene: TRBV19
CDR3 protein: CASIPGTGFQGTEAFF
CDR3 DNA: TGTGCCAGTATTCCCGGGACAGGGTTCCAAGGCACTGAAGCTTTCTTT

clone size: -
D gene: TRBD1
J gene: TRBJ1-6
V gene: TRBV20-1
CDR3 protein: CSARERDRGRGSPLHF
CDR3 DNA: TGCAGTGCTAGAGAACGGGACAGGGGACGCGGATCACCCCTCCACTTT

clone size: -
D gene: TRBD2
J gene: TRBJ2-1
V gene: TRBV11-2
CDR3 protein: CASSLHLAGRLSEQFF
CDR3 DNA: TGTGCCAGCAGCTTACATCTAGCGGGAAGGTTGAGTGAGCAGTTCTTC